One sample yielded the 21 T cell receptor beta chains listed below, sequenced in a study of cytomegalovirus exposure and HLA in healthy donors. The primer mix had 60 Vbeta and 13 Jbeta primers. Sequenced by immunoSEQ multiplex PCR; TCRdb stores in-frame clones only, minus some. In the table there are about 180,000 clones, 77% of which are singletons. Sequencing was done on a sample of PBMCs. The receptor set was obtained from a woman in her twenties or thirties in good health and CMV-seropositive.

The chain carries TRBV4-3 and TRBJ1-5; 7 bases match TRBD1. V was clipped by 1 base and J by 6 bases; unmatched bases: 9. Germline CDR1 is LGHNA and CDR2 is YSLEER. CDR3 size: 16 residues. The CDR3 nucleotides are TGCGCCAGCAGCCAAGCATGGGGGACAGTACGTCAGCCCCAGCATTTT. Translated, it gives CASSQAWGTVRQPQHF.

This sequence joins TRBV19 and TRBJ2-2; TRBD2 matches 10 bases. This CDR3 is built from 18 residues. Germline V lookup: CDR1 LNHDA, CDR2 SQIVND (reference sequence). The J segment lost 4 bases and the V segment lost 6 bases, leaving 14 bases of the junction unmatched. CDR3 residues: CASRNLRLAGDTTGELFF. CDR3 DNA sequence: TGTGCCAGTAGGAATCTCCGGCTAGCGGGAGACACCACCGGGGAGCTGTTTTTT.

The chain has TRBV28 and TRBJ2-6; TRBD1 matches at 7 bases. The CDR3 totals 17 residues. CDR1 is MDHEN, CDR2 SYDVKM, per germline. After removal of 2 bases from V and 2 bases from J, the junction contained 6 bases not matched to a gene. The CDR3 here is CASSLPSTGPGANVLTF. The CDR3 bases are TGTGCCAGCAGTTTACCGTCGACAGGGCCTGGGGCCAACGTCCTGACTTTC.

V gene TRBV19 combines with J gene TRBJ1-5; 11 nucleotides line up with TRBD1. The CDR3 extends over 19 amino acids. Germline assignment: CDR1 LNHDA and CDR2 SQIVND (reference sequence). With 4 bases clipped from V and 1 base from J, the junction kept 12 bases outside the gene matches. The CDR3 loop is CASSTLPGQGDGSNQPQHF. The CDR3 bases are TGTGCCAGTAGTACTCTACCGGGACAGGGGGACGGGAGCAATCAGCCCCAGCATTTT.

This sequence joins TRBV6-5 and TRBJ2-1; D uncertain. The CDR3 has 12 residues. V lost 7 bases to trimming and J lost 5 bases, with 9 bases between them. The germline gives CDR1 MNHEY, CDR2 SVGAGI. The CDR3 DNA sequence: TGTGCCAGCAAAGTCGGTGACAATGAGCAGTTCTTC. Protein: CASKVGDNEQFF.

The table lists this clone with a few counts. The V gene is TRBV10-2, the J gene TRBJ2-7; D is perhaps TRBD1 (6 bases). V was clipped by 7 bases and J by 3 bases, with 19 bases between them. This CDR3 has 15 residues. Germline CDR1 WSHSY, CDR2 SAAADI. CDR3 residues: CASTTPGAQGYEQYF. CDR3 nucleotide sequence: TGCGCCAGCACTACCCCAGGGGCTCAAGGCTACGAGCAGTACTTC.

The rearrangement joins TRBV7-6 to TRBJ2-2; D is uncertain. This CDR3 is built from 14 residues. CDR1 and CDR2 from the germline V gene are SGHVS and FNYEAQ. V was shortened by 3 bases and J by 2 bases, with 7 bases between the two germline ends. The CDR3 loop reads CASSFTVNTGELFF. CDR3 coding DNA: TGTGCCAGCAGCTTTACGGTCAACACCGGGGAGCTGTTTTTT.

CDR3 bases: TGTGCCAGTAGTAGGCGGGAGGGCCAAGGCGGGGAGCTGTTTTTT. Protein: CASSRREGQGGELFF. This sequence joins TRBV19 and TRBJ2-2; TRBD2 matches 9 bases. From germline, CDR1 is LNHDA and CDR2 SQIVND (reference sequence). This CDR3 has 15 residues. The ends lost 4 bases at V and 7 bases at J; junction bases unmatched: 7.

In this sample, this clone turned up a few times. The rearrangement uses TRBV4-3 and TRBJ2-6, with a weak D call TRBD2 (5 bases). Trimming cost V 0 bases and J 0 bases, with 12 bases left between them. CDR3 size: 18 residues. Germline V gene sequence: CDR1 LGHNA, CDR2 YSLEER. CDR3 residues: CASSQDSPLVSGANVLTF. In nucleotides, the CDR3 is TGCGCCAGCAGCCAAGACTCTCCACTAGTCTCTGGGGCCAACGTCCTGACTTTC.

The chain employs TRBV28 and TRBJ2-3; 8 bases map to TRBD2. J gave up 3 bases and V 8 bases, and 10 bases lay outside the gene matches. Germline V gives CDR1 MDHEN, CDR2 SYDVKM. The CDR3 has 15 residues. In DNA, the CDR3 is TGTGCCAGCCGACCGGGGGGGGCTGGGACAGATACGCAGTATTTT. It specifies CASRPGGAGTDTQYF. Full variable domain (outside the CDR3, taken from reference TRBV28 and TRBJ2-3): DVKVTQSSRYLVKRTGEKVFLECVQDMDHENMFWYRQDPGLGLRLIYFSYDVKMKEKGDIPEGYSVSREKKERFSLILESASTNQTSMYLCASRPGGAGTDTQYFGPGTRLTVL.

The CDR3, as DNA: TGCAGCGTTGAAGCTGCAACAAGCACCGGGGAGCTGTTTTTT. This codes for CSVEAATSTGELFF. The chain couples TRBV29-1 to TRBJ2-2; no firm D call. The V end lost 1 base, the J end lost 4 bases, and 10 bases lay between the germline ends. Germline V gene data show CDR1 as SQVTM and CDR2 as ANQGSEA. This CDR3 comprises 14 residues.

The chain links TRBV6-1 to TRBJ2-5; the match to TRBD1 covers 7 bases. The germline gives CDR1 MNHNS, CDR2 SASEGT. This CDR3 contains 15 residues. Trimming took 7 bases from V and 5 from J; bases not matched to a gene: 13. In DNA, the CDR3 is TGTGCCAGCACCATAAACCTGACAGGGAAGGAGACCCAGTACTTC. It encodes CASTINLTGKETQYF.

The V gene is TRBV13, the J gene TRBJ1-4; D uncertain. CDR1 and CDR2 (germline): PRHDT, FYEKMQ (reference sequence). The CDR3 is made up of 15 amino acids. V was shortened by 6 bases and J by 0 bases, with 11 bases between the two germline ends. The CDR3 DNA reads as TGTGCCAGCAGGTTTCAGTCCACAACTAATGAAAAACTGTTTTTT. Its protein is CASRFQSTTNEKLFF.

This chain joins TRBV5-1 and TRBJ2-1, with 7 bases matching TRBD2. Germline V gene lookup returns CDR1 SGHRS and CDR2 YFSETQ. J gave up 3 bases and V 0 bases, and 3 bases lay outside the gene matches. The CDR3 extends over 15 amino acids. The CDR3 DNA follows: TGCGCCAGCAGCTTGGTTTCTAGCGGCTACAATGAGCAGTTCTTC. Encoded protein: CASSLVSSGYNEQFF.

The V and J genes are TRBV6-5 and TRBJ2-1; 7 bases align to TRBD2. Germline V lookup: CDR1 MNHEY, CDR2 SVGAGI. The CDR3 spans 13 residues. V was pared by 8 bases and J by 7 bases, with 8 bases of the junction left unmatched. CDR3 region: CASGREEMNEQFF. CDR3 nucleotide sequence: TGTGCCAGCGGCCGGGAGGAAATGAATGAGCAGTTCTTC.

This clone was recorded only once. The gene calls are TRBV7-2 and TRBJ2-5, with 11 bases matching TRBD2. The J segment lost 2 bases and the V segment lost 0 bases, leaving 2 bases of the junction unmatched. The CDR3 has 16 residues. Looked up from germline, CDR1 is SGHTA and CDR2 is FQGNSA. CDR3 loop: CASSLAGTSGQETQYF. CDR3 nucleotide sequence: TGTGCCAGCAGCTTAGCGGGGACTAGCGGACAAGAGACCCAGTACTTC.

This chain links TRBV6-1 with TRBJ2-2, with 7 bases that match TRBD2. CDR1 and CDR2 (germline): MNHNS, SASEGT. Trimming cost V 2 bases and J 5 bases; bases outside gene matches: 5. CDR3 length equals 15 residues. This CDR3 is CASSESGTTTGELFF. CDR3 bases: TGTGCCAGCAGTGAATCCGGGACTACAACCGGGGAGCTGTTTTTT.

Concerning this clone itself: The junction shows a germline mismatch at one end, possibly a read error. The chain recombines TRBV15 with TRBJ1-4; weak D call: TRBD1 (5 bases). The CDR3 is 15 amino acids. Looked up from germline, CDR1 is LNHNV and CDR2 is YYDKDF (reference sequence). CDR3 nucleotides: TGTGCCACCAGCGGGGGACTGGCTTTTAATCAAAAACTGTTTTTT. Translation: CATSGGLAFNQKLFF.

J is TRBJ2-2 and V is TRBV5-5; the match to TRBD2 covers 14 bases. Germline V lookup: CDR1 SGHKS, CDR2 YYEKEE (reference sequence). The CDR3 is 16 amino acids. V trimming: 4 bases; J trimming: 6 bases; junction bases outside the gene matches: 5. The CDR3 protein is CASSRGTSGSPGELFF. CDR3 DNA sequence: TGTGCCAGCAGCAGAGGGACTAGCGGGAGTCCCGGGGAGCTGTTTTTT.

This sequence joins TRBV6-1 and TRBJ1-2; 8 positions match TRBD1. Trimming took 8 bases from V and 0 from J; bases not matched to a gene: 5. Germline loops: CDR1 MNHNS, CDR2 SASEGT. The CDR3 runs to 14 residues. The CDR3 protein is CASGRGLSNYGYTF. DNA for the CDR3: TGTGCCAGCGGCAGGGGGCTGTCTAACTATGGCTACACCTTC.

The chain joins TRBV27 to TRBJ2-3; D gene uncertain. Trimming took off 5 bases at V and 1 base at J, with 10 bases between the two ends. This CDR3 contains 14 residues. The germline V gene has CDR1 MNHEY and CDR2 SMNVEV (reference sequence). CDR3 DNA sequence: TGTGCCAGCAGTCTTAGCTTTGGCACAGATACGCAGTATTTT. It codes for CASSLSFGTDTQYF.